This TCR beta chain was recorded in a study of cytomegalovirus exposure and HLA in healthy donors. Looking at the study overall: Researchers previously reported finding about 110 million unique TCR beta sequences from 170 million or so T cells. General study results and limits: Accounts indicate the classifier identified cytomegalovirus status with strong specificity and sensitivity. Exclusion applied to some V segments, including TRBV6-2 and TRBV6-3, as they were indistinguishable.

Both 60 Vbeta primers and 13 Jbeta primers went into the PCR. The assay was immunoSEQ multiplex PCR, and TCRdb's table has in-frame clones only and misses some. Altogether 130,000 or so clones are present, more than 60% being singletons, with the ten largest covering roughly 2%. Trimming pared 5 bases from V and 0 bases from J, leaving 14 bases between. Germline assignment: CDR1 SNHLY and CDR2 FYNNEI. The CDR3 totals 16 residues. As for this clone: As yet, its antigen is unknown.

The TCR originated in a woman aged 40 to 50 in good health and CMV-seropositive. Specimen: PBMCs. V is TRBV2 and J is TRBJ2-1, with a possible D match to TRBD1 (6 bases). The CDR3: CASSYRLTGSYNEQFF. The CDR3 DNA reads TGTGCCAGCAGTTATAGGTTGACAGGCTCCTACAATGAGCAGTTCTTC. The full variable domain, in which reference TRBV2 and TRBJ2-1 provide the parts outside the CDR3, is EPEVTQTPSHQVTQMGQEVILRCVPISNHLYFYWYRQILGQKVEFLVSFYNNEISEKSEIFDDQFSVERPDGSNFTLKIRSTKLEDSAMYFCASSYRLTGSYNEQFFGPGTRLTVL.